This T cell receptor beta chain was recorded in a study of tumor and adjacent non-tumor tissue in lung cancer. About the study: There were around eleven adenocarcinoma, a couple of squamous cell carcinoma and 1 small cell lung cancer cases.

On this clonotype: Its antigen is not identified. This could be a read error, since a much larger clone is one nucleotide away.

The library came from three nested PCR rounds adapted from ARM-PCR protocols. Via MiXCR, TCRdb re-called the multiplex PCR reads, giving one row per CDR3 protein. The sample contains 80,000 to 130,000 distinct CDR3 sequences, 60% to 80% of which appear only once. The CDR3 sequence is 12 residues long. Germline loops: CDR1 MNHNS, CDR2 SASEGT. Deletions cut 2 bases from V and 8 bases from J, with 9 bases between. No cell sorting was done before RNA was extracted from the tissue. More than 3 cm separated this lung sample from the edge of the tumor. Chemotherapy-naive patients with new lung cancer underwent thoracic surgery in China, August–November 2014. Notes on the study in general: Higher tumor TCR diversity was associated with shorter survival. In normal lung, the top 100 clones were significantly more dominant than in tumor.

V usage is TRBV6-1 and J usage is TRBJ1-2, with a possible D match to TRBD1 (6 bases). This TCR was sampled from a man under 40 with non-small cell lung cancer. Sample: distant non-tumor lung tissue. Here the CDR3 reads CASSERGGGYTF. Written as DNA, the CDR3 is TGTGCCAGCAGTGAAAGGGGGGGGGGCTACACCTTC.